This TCR beta chain stems from a study of regulatory T cells in long-lasting Graves disease. The time point: newly diagnosed GD, antithyroid drugs for less than 3 months. PBMC RNA was the source of the TCR library. Relying on iRepertoire HTBI primers and Arm-PCR of CDR3 regions, the team built TCR beta libraries. TCRdb reprocessed the multiplex PCR reads with MiXCR, giving one entry per CDR3 protein. Of about 450,000 distinct CDR3 sequences in the sample, 12% to 15% are singletons; the top ten hold approximately 15%. This clonotype occurred a few times. This sample also belongs to another study, concerning T cells in Graves' hyperthyroidism and ophthalmopathy.

This material consisted of peripheral blood mononuclear cells (PBMCs), taken at new diagnosis, from a patient treated with antithyroid drugs. The TCR originated in a woman between 50 and 59 years old with Graves disease.

In nucleotides, the CDR3 is TGTGCCAGCAGCGTAGGACTAGCGGGAACCGGGGAGCTGTTTTTT. Translating gives CASSVGLAGTGELFF. This chain links TRBV9 with TRBJ2-2; 11 nucleotides agree with TRBD2. There are 15 residues in the CDR3. J was trimmed by 5 bases and V by 0 bases; bases with no gene match: 0. Germline V gene sequence: CDR1 SGDLS, CDR2 YYNGEE.